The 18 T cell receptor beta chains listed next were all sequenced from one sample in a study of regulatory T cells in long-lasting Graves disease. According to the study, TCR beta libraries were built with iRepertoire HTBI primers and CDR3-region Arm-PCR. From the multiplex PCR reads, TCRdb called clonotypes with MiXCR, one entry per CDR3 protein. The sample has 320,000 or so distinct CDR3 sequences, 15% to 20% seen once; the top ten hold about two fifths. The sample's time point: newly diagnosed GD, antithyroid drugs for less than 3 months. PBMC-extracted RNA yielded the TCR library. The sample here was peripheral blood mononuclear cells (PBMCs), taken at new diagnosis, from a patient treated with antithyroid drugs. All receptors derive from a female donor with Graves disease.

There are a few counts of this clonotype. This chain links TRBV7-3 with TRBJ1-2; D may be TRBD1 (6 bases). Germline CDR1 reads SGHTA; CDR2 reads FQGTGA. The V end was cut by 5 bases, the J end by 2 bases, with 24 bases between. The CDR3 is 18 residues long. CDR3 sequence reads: CASSPGGATPTSNYGYTF. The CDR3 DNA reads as TGTGCCAGCAGCCCGGGGGGGGCGACTCCGACTTCGAACTATGGCTACACCTTC.

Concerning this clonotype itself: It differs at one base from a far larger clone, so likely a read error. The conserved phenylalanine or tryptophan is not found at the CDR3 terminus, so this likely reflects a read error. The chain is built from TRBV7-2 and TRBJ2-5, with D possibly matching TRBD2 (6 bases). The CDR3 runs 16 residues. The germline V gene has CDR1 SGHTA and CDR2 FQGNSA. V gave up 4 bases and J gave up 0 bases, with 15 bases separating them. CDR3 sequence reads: CASSSPFSGNQETQYL. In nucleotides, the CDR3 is TGTGCCAGCAGCTCCCCCTTTAGCGGCAACCAAGAGACCCAGTACCTC.

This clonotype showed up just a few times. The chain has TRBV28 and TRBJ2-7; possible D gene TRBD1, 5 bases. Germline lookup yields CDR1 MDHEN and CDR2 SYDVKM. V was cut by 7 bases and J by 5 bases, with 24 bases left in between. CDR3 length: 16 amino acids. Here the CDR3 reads CASTQSQGARSDEQYF. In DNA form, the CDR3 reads TGTGCCAGCACCCAAAGTCAGGGTGCCAGGTCGGACGAGCAGTACTTC.

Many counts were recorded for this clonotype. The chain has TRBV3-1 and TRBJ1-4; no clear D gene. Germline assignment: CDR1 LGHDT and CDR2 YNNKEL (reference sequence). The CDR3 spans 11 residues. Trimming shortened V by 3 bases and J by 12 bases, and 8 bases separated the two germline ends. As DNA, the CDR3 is TGTGCCAGCAGCCACCTCGAGGAACTGTTTTTT. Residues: CASSHLEELFF.

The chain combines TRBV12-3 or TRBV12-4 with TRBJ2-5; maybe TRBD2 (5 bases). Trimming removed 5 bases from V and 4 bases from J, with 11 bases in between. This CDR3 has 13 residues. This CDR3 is CASSEGVLETQYF. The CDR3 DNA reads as TGTGCCAGCAGTGAGGGCGTCCTAGAGACCCAGTACTTC.

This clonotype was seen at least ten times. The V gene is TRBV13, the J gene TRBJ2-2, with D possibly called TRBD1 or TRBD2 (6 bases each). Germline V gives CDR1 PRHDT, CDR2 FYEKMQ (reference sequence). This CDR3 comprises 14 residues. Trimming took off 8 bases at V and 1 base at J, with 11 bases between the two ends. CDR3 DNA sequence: TGTGCCAGCTTGGGGGGCAGGAACACCGGGGAGCTGTTTTTT. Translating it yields CASLGGRNTGELFF.

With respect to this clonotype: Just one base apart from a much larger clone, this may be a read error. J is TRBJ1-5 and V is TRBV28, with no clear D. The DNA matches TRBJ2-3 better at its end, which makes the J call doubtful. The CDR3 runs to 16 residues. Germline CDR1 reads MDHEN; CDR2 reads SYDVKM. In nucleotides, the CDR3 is TGTGCCAGCAGTTTATGGGCAGGAATGAGCAATCAGCCCCAGTATTTT. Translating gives CASSLWAGMSNQPQYF.

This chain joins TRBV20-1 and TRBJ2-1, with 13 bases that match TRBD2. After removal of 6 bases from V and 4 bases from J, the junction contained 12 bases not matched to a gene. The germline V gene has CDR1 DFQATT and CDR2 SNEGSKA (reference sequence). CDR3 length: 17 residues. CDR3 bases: TGCAGTGCCCACCCCCCGGGACTAGCGGGGCCTTACAATGAGCAGTTCTTC. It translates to CSAHPPGLAGPYNEQFF.

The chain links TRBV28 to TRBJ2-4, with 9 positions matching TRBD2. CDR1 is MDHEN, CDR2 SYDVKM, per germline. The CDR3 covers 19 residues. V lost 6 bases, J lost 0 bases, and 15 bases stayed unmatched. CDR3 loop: CASRPAYETSGVAKNIQYF. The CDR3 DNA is TGTGCCAGCAGACCTGCCTACGAGACTAGCGGTGTAGCCAAAAACATTCAGTACTTC.

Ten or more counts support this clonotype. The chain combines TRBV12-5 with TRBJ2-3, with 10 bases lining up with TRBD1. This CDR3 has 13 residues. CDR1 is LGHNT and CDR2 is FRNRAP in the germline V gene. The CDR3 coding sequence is TGTGCCTTTGACAGGGGGCGGACAGATACGCAGTATTTT. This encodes CAFDRGRTDTQYF.

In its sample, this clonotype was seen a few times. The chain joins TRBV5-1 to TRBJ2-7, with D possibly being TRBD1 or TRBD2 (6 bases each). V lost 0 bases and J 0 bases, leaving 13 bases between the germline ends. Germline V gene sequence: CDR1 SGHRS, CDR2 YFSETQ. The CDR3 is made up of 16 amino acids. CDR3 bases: TGCGCCAGCAGCTTGGGGCCGGGGGCGAGCTCCTACGAGCAGTACTTC. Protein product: CASSLGPGASSYEQYF.

CDR3 DNA: TGTGCCAGCACGTACCGGTCTCACAATGAGCAGTTCTTC. Amino acids: CASTYRSHNEQFF. The genes are TRBV27 and TRBJ2-1; D remains unclear. Trimming left V 7 bases short and J 5 bases short, with 12 bases between. This CDR3 contains 13 residues. The V gene's germline CDR1 is MNHEY and CDR2 SMNVEV (reference sequence).

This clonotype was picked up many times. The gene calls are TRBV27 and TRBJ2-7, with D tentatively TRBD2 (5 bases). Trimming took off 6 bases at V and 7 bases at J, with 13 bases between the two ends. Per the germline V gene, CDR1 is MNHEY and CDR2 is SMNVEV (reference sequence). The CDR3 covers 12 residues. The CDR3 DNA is TGTGCCAGCAGGCCGCACACTAGGGAGCAGTACTTC. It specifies CASRPHTREQYF.

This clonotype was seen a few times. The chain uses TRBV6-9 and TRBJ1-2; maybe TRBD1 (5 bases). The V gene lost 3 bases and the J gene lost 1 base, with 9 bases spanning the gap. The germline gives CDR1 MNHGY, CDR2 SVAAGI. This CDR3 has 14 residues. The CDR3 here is CASSYGAGNYGYTF. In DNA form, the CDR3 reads TGTGCCAGCAGTTACGGGGCGGGTAACTATGGCTACACCTTC.

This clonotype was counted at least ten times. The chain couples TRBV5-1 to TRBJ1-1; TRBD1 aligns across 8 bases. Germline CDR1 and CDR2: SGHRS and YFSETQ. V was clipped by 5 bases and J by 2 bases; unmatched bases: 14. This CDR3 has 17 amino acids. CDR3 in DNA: TGCGCCAGCAGTAAAACAGATCCGACAGGGGCCAACACTGAAGCTTTCTTT. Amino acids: CASSKTDPTGANTEAFF.

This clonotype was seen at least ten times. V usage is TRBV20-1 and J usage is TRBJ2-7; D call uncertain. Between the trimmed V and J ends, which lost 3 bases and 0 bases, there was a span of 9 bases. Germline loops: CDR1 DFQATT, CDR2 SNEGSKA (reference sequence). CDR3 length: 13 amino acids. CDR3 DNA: TGCAGTGCTAGGACGTTGGGCTCCTACGAGCAGTACTTC. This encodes CSARTLGSYEQYF.

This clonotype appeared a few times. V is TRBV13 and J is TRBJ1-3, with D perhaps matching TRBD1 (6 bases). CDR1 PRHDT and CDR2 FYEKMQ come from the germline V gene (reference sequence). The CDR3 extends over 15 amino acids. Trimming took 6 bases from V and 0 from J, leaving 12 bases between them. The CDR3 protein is CASRGGQFSGNTIYF. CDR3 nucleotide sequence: TGTGCCAGCAGGGGTGGACAGTTCTCTGGAAACACCATATATTTT. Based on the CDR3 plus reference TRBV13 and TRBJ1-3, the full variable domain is AAGVIQSPRHLIKEKRETATLKCYPIPRHDTVYWYQQGPGQDPQFLISFYEKMQSDKGSIPDRFSAQQFSDYHSELNMSSLELGDSALYFCASRGGQFSGNTIYFGEGSWLTVV.

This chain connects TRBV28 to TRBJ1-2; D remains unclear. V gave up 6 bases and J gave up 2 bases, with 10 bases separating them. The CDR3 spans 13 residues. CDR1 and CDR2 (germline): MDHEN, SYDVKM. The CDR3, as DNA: TGTGCCAGCAGATTCGTGTCAAACTATGGCTACACCTTC. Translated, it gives CASRFVSNYGYTF.